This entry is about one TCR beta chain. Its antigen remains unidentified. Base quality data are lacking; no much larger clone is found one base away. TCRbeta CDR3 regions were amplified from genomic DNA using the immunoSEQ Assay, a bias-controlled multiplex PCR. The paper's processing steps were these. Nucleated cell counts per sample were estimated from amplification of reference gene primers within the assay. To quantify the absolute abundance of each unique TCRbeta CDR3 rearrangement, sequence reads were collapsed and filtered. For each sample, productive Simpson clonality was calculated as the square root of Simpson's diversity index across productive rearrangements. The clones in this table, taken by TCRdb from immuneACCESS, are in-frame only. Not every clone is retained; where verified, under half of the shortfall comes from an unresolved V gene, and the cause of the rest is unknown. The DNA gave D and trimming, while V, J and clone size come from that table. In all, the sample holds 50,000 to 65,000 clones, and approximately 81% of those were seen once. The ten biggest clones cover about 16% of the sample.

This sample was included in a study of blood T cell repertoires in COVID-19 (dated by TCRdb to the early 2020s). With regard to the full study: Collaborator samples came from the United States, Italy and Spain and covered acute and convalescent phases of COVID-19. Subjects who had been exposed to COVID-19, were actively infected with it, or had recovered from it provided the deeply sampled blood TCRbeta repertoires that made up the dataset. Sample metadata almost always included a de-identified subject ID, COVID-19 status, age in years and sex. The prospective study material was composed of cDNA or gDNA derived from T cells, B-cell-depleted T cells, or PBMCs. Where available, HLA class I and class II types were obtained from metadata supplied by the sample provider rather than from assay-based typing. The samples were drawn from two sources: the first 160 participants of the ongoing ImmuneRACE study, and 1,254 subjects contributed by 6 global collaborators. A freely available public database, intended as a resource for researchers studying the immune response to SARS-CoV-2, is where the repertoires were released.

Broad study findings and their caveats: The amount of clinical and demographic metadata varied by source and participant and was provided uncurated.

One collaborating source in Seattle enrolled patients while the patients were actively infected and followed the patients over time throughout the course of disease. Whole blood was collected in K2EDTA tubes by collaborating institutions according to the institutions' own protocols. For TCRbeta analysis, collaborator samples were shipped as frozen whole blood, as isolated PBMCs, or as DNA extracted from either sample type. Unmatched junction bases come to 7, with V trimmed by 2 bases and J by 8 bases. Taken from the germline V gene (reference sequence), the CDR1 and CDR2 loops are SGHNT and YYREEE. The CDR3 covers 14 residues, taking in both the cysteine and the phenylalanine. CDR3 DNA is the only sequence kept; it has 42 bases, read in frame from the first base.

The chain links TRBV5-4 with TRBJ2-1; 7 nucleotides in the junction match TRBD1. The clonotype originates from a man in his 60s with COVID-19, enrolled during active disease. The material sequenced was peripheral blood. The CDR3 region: CASSLGQVGDEQFF. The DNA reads TGTGCCAGCAGCTTAGGACAGGTTGGGGATGAGCAGTTCTTC.